The present entry profiles one T cell receptor beta chain with its context. The data are from a study of OX40 agonist ivuxolimab in advanced cancers. In the study overall: Dose-escalation patients' cancers were hepatocellular carcinoma, melanoma, renal cell or head and neck cancer. Age averaged around 58 years (range roughly 20 to 90), and more than 80% were male. Of the participants, over 30% had some prior anti-PD-1, anti-PD-L1 or anti-CTLA-4 therapy, which was allowed. Three patients responded partially, comprising one with hepatocellular carcinoma and two with cutaneous melanoma.

V trimming: 10 bases; J trimming: 2 bases; junction bases outside the gene matches: 10. The CDR3 covers 14 residues. The germline V gene has CDR1 MNHNY and CDR2 SVGAGI (reference sequence). Libraries were prepared by immunoSEQ multiplex PCR; TCRdb keeps only in-frame clonotypes and omits some of them. The data contain 50,000 or so clones, 65% to 85% of them seen just once; the ten biggest clones take up under 6%. The receptor comes from an adult with an advanced solid tumor such as melanoma, head and neck, liver or kidney cancer. The chain recombines TRBV6-6 with TRBJ2-7; 8 bases are a match to TRBD1. This specimen was CD4+ or CD8+ T cells sorted from blood, taken in a trial of the OX40 agonist ivuxolimab. In DNA, the CDR3 is TGTGCCACCACTAAGGGACAGGTTACCTACGAGCAGTACTTC. Amino acids: CATTKGQVTYEQYF.